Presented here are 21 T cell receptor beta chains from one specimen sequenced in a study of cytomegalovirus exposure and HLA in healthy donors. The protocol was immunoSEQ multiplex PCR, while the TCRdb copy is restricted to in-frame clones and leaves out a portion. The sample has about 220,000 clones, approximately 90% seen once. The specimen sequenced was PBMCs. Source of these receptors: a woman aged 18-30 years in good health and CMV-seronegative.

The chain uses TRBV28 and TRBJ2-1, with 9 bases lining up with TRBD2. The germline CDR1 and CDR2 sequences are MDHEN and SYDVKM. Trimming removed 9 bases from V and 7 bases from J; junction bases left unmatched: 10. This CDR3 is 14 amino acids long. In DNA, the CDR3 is TGTGCCAGTCTACCCCGACTAGCGGTGAATGAGCAGTTCTTC. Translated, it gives CASLPRLAVNEQFF.

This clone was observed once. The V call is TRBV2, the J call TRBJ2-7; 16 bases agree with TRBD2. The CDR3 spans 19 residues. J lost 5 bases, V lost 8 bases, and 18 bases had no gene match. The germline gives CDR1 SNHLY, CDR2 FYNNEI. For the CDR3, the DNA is TGTGCCAGCCGCCCCCCCGGGACTAGCGGGAGGGGTGTTTTCAACGAGCAGTACTTC. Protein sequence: CASRPPGTSGRGVFNEQYF.

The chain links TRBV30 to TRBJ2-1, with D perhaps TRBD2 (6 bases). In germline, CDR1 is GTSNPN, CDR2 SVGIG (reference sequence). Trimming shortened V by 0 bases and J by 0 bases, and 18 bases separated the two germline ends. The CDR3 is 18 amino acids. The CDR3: CAWSVLAAASVSYNEQFF. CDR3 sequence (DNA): TGTGCCTGGAGTGTACTAGCCGCAGCCTCTGTCTCCTACAATGAGCAGTTCTTC.

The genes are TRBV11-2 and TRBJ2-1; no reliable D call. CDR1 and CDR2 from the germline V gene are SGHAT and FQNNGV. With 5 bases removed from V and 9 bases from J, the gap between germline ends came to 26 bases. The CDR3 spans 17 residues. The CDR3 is CASSPAVMAKPHPEQFF. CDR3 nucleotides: TGTGCCAGCAGCCCCGCGGTTATGGCCAAACCCCACCCTGAGCAGTTCTTC.

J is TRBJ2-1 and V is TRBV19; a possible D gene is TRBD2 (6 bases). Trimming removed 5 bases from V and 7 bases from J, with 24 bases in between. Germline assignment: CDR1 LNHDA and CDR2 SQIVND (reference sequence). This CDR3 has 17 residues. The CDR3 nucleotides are TGTGCCAGTAGTTTGGGAATAGCGGTCGAGTTAGCGAATGAGCAGTTCTTC. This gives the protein CASSLGIAVELANEQFF. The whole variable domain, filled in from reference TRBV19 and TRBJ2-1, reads DGGITQSPKYLFRKEGQNVTLSCEQNLNHDAMYWYRQDPGQGLRLIYYSQIVNDFQKGDIAEGYSVSREKKESFPLTVTSAQKNPTAFYLCASSLGIAVELANEQFFGPGTRLTVL.

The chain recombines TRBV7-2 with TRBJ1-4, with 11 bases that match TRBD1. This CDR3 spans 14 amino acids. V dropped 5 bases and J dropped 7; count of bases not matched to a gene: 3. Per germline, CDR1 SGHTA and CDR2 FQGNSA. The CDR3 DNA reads TGTGCCAGCAGCGCCGGACAGGGGGCTGAAAAACTGTTTTTT. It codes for CASSAGQGAEKLFF.

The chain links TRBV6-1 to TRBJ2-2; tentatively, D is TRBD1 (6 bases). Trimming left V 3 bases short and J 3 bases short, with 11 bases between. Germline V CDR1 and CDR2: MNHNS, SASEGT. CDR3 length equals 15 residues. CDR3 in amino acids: CASSEDRPHTGELFF. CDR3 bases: TGTGCCAGCAGTGAGGACAGACCTCACACCGGGGAGCTGTTTTTT.

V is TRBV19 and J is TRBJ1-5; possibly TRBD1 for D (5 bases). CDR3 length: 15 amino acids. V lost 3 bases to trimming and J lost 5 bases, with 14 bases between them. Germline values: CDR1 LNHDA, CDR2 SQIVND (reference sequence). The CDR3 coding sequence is TGTGCCAGTAGTATGACCCAGGGTTGGGATCAGCCCCAGCATTTT. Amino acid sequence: CASSMTQGWDQPQHF.

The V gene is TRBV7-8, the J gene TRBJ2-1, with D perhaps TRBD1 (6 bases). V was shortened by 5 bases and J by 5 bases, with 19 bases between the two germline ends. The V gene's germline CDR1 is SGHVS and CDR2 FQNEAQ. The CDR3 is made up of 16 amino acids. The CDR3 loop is CASSVNRAPLHNEQFF. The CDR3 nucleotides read TGTGCCAGCAGCGTCAACAGGGCCCCACTTCACAATGAGCAGTTCTTC.

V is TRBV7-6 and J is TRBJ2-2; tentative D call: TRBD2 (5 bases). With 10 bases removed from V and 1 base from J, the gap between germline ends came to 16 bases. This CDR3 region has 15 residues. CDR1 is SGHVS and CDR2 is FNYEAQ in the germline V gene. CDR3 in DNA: TGTGCCATCTCCGAGGGCTTAATGAACACCGGGGAGCTGTTTTTT. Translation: CAISEGLMNTGELFF.

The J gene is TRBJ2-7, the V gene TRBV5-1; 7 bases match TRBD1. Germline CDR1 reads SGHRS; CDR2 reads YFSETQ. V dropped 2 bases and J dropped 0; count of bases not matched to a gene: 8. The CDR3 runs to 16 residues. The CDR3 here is CASSLFGRQGSYEQYF. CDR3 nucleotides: TGCGCCAGCAGCTTATTTGGTAGACAGGGCTCCTACGAGCAGTACTTC.

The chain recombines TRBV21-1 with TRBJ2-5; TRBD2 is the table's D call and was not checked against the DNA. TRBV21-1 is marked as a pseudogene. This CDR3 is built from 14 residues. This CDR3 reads CASSKTGAYETQYF. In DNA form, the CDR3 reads TGTGCCAGCAGCAAAACGGGAGCCTATGAGACCCAGTACTTC.

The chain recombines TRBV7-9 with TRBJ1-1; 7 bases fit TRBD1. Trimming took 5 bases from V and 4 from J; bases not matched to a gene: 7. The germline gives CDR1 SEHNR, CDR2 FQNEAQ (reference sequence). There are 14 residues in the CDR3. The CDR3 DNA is TGTGCCAGCAGCCGACTACAGGGGTCCACTGAAGCTTTCTTT. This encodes CASSRLQGSTEAFF.

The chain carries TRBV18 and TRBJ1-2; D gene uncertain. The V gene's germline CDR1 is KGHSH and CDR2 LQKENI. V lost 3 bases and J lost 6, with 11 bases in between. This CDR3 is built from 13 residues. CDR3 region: CASSPDTVNGYTF. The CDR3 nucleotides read TGTGCCAGCTCACCGGATACAGTAAATGGCTACACCTTC.

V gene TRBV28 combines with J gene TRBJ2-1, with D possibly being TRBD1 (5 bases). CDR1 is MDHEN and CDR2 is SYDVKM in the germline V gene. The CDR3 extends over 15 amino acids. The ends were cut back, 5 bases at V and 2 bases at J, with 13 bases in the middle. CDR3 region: CASSADLGPYNEQFF. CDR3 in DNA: TGTGCCAGCAGTGCGGACCTGGGGCCCTACAATGAGCAGTTCTTC. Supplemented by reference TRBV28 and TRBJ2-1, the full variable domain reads DVKVTQSSRYLVKRTGEKVFLECVQDMDHENMFWYRQDPGLGLRLIYFSYDVKMKEKGDIPEGYSVSREKKERFSLILESASTNQTSMYLCASSADLGPYNEQFFGPGTRLTVL.

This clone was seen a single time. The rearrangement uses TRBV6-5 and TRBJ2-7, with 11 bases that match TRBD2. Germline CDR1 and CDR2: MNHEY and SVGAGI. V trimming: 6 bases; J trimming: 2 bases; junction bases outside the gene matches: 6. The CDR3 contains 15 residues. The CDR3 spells CASRIAGGTAYEQYF. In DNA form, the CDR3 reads TGTGCCAGCAGGATAGCGGGAGGGACGGCCTACGAGCAGTACTTC.

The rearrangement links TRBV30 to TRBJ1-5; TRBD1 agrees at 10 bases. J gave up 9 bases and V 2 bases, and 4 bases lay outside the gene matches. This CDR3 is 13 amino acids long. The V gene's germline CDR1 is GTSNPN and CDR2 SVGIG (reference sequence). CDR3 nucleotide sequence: TGTGCCTGGAGTCCGGGACAGGGGCGGCCCCAGCATTTT. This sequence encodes CAWSPGQGRPQHF.

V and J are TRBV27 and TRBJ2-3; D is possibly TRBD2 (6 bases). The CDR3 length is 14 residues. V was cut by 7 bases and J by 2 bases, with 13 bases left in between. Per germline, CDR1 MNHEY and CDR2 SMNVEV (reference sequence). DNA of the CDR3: TGTGCCAGCACGGGCGGGATTGACACAGATACGCAGTATTTT. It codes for CASTGGIDTDTQYF.

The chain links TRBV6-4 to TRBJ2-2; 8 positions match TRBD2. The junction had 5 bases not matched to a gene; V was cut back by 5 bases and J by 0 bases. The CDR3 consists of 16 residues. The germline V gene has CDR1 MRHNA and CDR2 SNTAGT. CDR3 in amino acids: CASSPSGRSNTGELFF. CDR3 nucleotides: TGTGCCAGCAGTCCTAGCGGGCGTTCGAACACCGGGGAGCTGTTTTTT.

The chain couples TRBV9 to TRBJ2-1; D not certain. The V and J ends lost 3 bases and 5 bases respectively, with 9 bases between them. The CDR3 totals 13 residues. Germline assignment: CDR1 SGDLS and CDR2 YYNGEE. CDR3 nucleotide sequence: TGTGCCAGCAGCGGCAGGAACAACAATGAGCAGTTCTTC. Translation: CASSGRNNNEQFF.

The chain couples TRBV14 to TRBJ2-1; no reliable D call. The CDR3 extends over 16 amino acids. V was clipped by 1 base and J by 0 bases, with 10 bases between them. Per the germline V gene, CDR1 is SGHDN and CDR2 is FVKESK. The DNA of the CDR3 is TGTGCCAGCAGCCAAGTCCCGGGTAGCTCCTACAATGAGCAGTTCTTC. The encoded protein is CASSQVPGSSYNEQFF.